The 9 T cell receptor beta chains in this list originate from one sample, sequenced in a study of T cells in Graves' hyperthyroidism and ophthalmopathy. Amplification targeted TCR beta CDR3 regions from RNA transcripts. The TCR CDR3 first-round RT-PCR relied on the HTBI primer set. One entry per CDR3 protein, called by TCRdb with MiXCR from the multiplex PCR reads. The sample carries more than 500,000 distinct CDR3 sequences, 15% to 20% recorded once. Sequences were obtained from blood. The source is a woman in her twenties or thirties with Graves' ophthalmopathy.

The chain is built from TRBV10-3 and TRBJ1-2, with D uncertain. V lost 7 bases, J lost 1 base, and 10 bases lay in between. The CDR3 runs to 13 residues. Germline CDR1 ENHRY, CDR2 SYGVKD. CDR3 sequence reads: CAITGWNNYGYTF. In DNA, the CDR3 is TGTGCCATCACGGGGTGGAATAACTATGGCTACACCTTC.

The chain has TRBV7-9 and TRBJ1-2; a weak D match, TRBD1 (6 bases). The CDR3 length is 16 residues. Per the germline V gene, CDR1 is SEHNR and CDR2 is FQNEAQ (reference sequence). The V end lost 5 bases, the J end lost 4 bases, and 20 bases lay between the germline ends. The CDR3, as DNA: TGTGCCAGCAGCGACCAAAACAGGGCCCAATTCTATGGCTACACCTTC. Translation: CASSDQNRAQFYGYTF.

A few counts support this clonotype. This chain's CDR3 is CASQGTQNTGELFF. CDR3 DNA: TGTGCCAGCCAGGGGACCCAAAACACCGGGGAGCTGTTTTTT. This chain uses TRBV6-1 with TRBJ2-2; a possible D gene is TRBD1 (6 bases). Germline V CDR1 and CDR2: MNHNS, SASEGT. V was cut by 8 bases and J by 2 bases, with 12 bases left in between. The length of the CDR3 is 14 residues.

This clonotype came up many times. The chain recombines TRBV28 with TRBJ2-7; D ambiguous. The CDR3 runs 15 residues. The V end lost 4 bases, the J end lost 0 bases, and 13 bases lay between the germline ends. CDR1 is MDHEN and CDR2 is SYDVKM in the germline V gene. The CDR3 reads CASSSDARNSYEQYF. The DNA of the CDR3 is TGTGCCAGCAGTTCTGATGCGCGGAACTCCTACGAGCAGTACTTC. Full variable domain (remainder filled in from reference TRBV28 and TRBJ2-7): DVKVTQSSRYLVKRTGEKVFLECVQDMDHENMFWYRQDPGLGLRLIYFSYDVKMKEKGDIPEGYSVSREKKERFSLILESASTNQTSMYLCASSSDARNSYEQYFGPGTRLTVT.

The sample holds many counts of this clonotype. V gene TRBV20-1 combines with J gene TRBJ1-5; D is uncertain. Per the germline V gene, CDR1 is DFQATT and CDR2 is SNEGSKA (reference sequence). CDR3 length: 13 residues. V was cut by 6 bases and J by 0 bases, with 9 bases left in between. CDR3 amino acids: CSARTYSNQPQHF. CDR3 bases: TGCAGTGCCAGAACGTATAGCAATCAGCCCCAGCATTTT.

V and J are TRBV20-1 and TRBJ2-7, with no clear D. V was clipped by 0 bases and J by 5 bases, with 11 bases between them. Germline values: CDR1 DFQATT, CDR2 SNEGSKA (reference sequence). The CDR3 length is 13 residues. The CDR3 is CSARDGRVHEQYF. As DNA, the CDR3 is TGCAGTGCTAGAGATGGCCGGGTTCACGAGCAGTACTTC.

This clonotype has ten or more counts. The CDR3 spells CASSPGLGSNIQYF. The CDR3 region has the DNA TGCGCCAGCAGCCCGGGACTAGGATCGAACATTCAGTACTTC. The rearrangement joins TRBV5-1 to TRBJ2-4; 8 bases are a match to TRBD2. The J segment lost 7 bases and the V segment lost 4 bases, leaving 7 bases of the junction unmatched. Germline CDR1 is SGHRS and CDR2 is YFSETQ. The CDR3 is made up of 14 amino acids.

The chain links TRBV28 to TRBJ2-7, with D perhaps assigned TRBD1 or TRBD2 (6 bases each). Germline V CDR1 and CDR2: MDHEN, SYDVKM. Between the trimmed V and J ends, which lost 9 bases and 1 base, there was a span of 13 bases. The CDR3 consists of 13 residues. The CDR3 nucleotides are TGTGCCAGTAGAGGCGGGACATCCTACGAGCAGTACTTC. Its translation: CASRGGTSYEQYF.

Of note for this clonotype: A much larger clone is a single base away; this may be a read error. J is TRBJ2-5 and V is TRBV3-1, with D tentatively TRBD2 (6 bases). Germline loops: CDR1 LGHDT, CDR2 YNNKEL (reference sequence). This CDR3 comprises 15 residues. The ends were cut back, 3 bases at V and 1 base at J, with 12 bases in the middle. CDR3 region: CASSQDGDSQETQYF. In DNA form, the CDR3 reads TGTGCCAGCAGCCAGGACGGGGACTCCCAAGAGACCCAGTACTTC.